This is a list of T cell receptor beta chains from one sample in a study of blood T cell repertoires in COVID-19. Repertoires were generated with immunoSEQ multiplex PCR, while TCRdb's copy carries only in-frame clones and drops some. The table records 150,000 to 200,000 clones, about four fifths of them present only once. Sequenced input: peripheral blood. The receptors come from a woman aged 70-85 years with COVID-19, enrolled during active disease. Both conserved end residues are part of each CDR3. A D gene is named only where the DNA matches it firmly.

TRBV5-1	TRBJ2-1	-	CASSLRGRATPYYNEQFF
TRBV9	TRBJ1-3	TRBD1	CASSATGGAGNTIYF
TRBV27	TRBJ2-6	-	CASSPSTGANVLTF
TRBV29-1	TRBJ2-1	-	CSVNRAYNEQFF
TRBV5-1	TRBJ2-1	TRBD2	CASSLGTSPRANEQFF
TRBV11-2	TRBJ2-7	-	CASSFSGEQYF
TRBV4-1	TRBJ2-2	-	CASSPLGTAGTGELFF
TRBV28	TRBJ2-3	-	CASSLGTSDTQYF
TRBV7-6	TRBJ2-2	TRBD1	CASNEGGGTGELFF
TRBV7-2	TRBJ1-5	TRBD1	CASSLGTGGHNQPQHF
TRBV4-3	TRBJ2-3	TRBD2	CASSQGLAGGLSTQYF
TRBV18	TRBJ1-3	-	CASSPPNSSGNTIYF
TRBV28	TRBJ1-1	TRBD1	CASNPPGTGKGAEAFF
TRBV11-1	TRBJ1-6	-	CASSLSQASGALHF
TRBV18	TRBJ2-7	-	CASSPGTDYEQYF
TRBV9	TRBJ2-1	-	CASSVGTKPSYNEQFF
TRBV29-1	TRBJ1-1	-	CSVAGQPLEAFF
TRBV7-9	TRBJ1-4	-	CASSPNTGTKNEKLFF
TRBV18	TRBJ2-1	TRBD2	CASSQSGGSGVYEQFF
TRBV7-2	TRBJ2-7	-	CATRVLTSEQYF
TRBV27	TRBJ1-2	TRBD1	CASSSNRGPNPNYGYTF
TRBV20-1	TRBJ2-1	TRBD1	CSASQGARYNEQFF
TRBV24-1	TRBJ2-1	TRBD1	CATSEYGTGDEQFF
TRBV7-9	TRBJ1-2	TRBD1	CASSYPRTGVEGYTF
TRBV24-1	TRBJ2-4	-	CATSRAGDQNIQYF
TRBV6-5	TRBJ2-3	TRBD1	CASRETGTRRDTQYF
TRBV24-1	TRBJ1-5	TRBD1	CATSDVPGQSYSNQPQHF
TRBV19	TRBJ2-7	TRBD1	CASSRGGDYEQYF
TRBV12-3/TRBV12-4	TRBJ2-5	-	CASSPRGGQTQYF
TRBV18	TRBJ1-2	-	CASSPEHTSLGYTF
TRBV18	TRBJ1-1	TRBD1	CASSPLGQANTEAFF
TRBV20-1	TRBJ1-1	-	CSAIANTEAFF
TRBV6-2/TRBV6-3	TRBJ1-1	-	CASSLRALVRNEAFF
TRBV6-5	TRBJ2-3	-	CASVGQLVDTQYF
TRBV5-1	TRBJ1-1	TRBD1	CASSETGEAFF
TRBV6-5	TRBJ1-3	-	CASSYGIGGSGNTIYF
TRBV5-1	TRBJ2-1	TRBD2	CARTSGTSNEQFF
TRBV19	TRBJ1-1	-	CASSSGVVMAPEAFF
TRBV29-1	TRBJ2-7	TRBD2	CSVLTSSYEQYF
TRBV7-2	TRBJ2-7	-	CASSFTSLGGYEQYF
TRBV9	TRBJ2-7	TRBD1	CASSGTDRANEQYF
TRBV2	TRBJ1-1	TRBD1	CASSEASRGEDEAFF
TRBV28	TRBJ2-7	-	CASTGLYEQYF